This passage covers 17 T cell receptor beta chains from one sample sequenced in a study of molecular identifiers for immune sequencing clone quantification. Via MiXCR, TCRdb re-called the PCR reads, giving one row per CDR3 protein. The data show 400,000 to 600,000 distinct CDR3 sequences, with about a fifth seen just once and 0.84% held by the top ten. Sequenced input: naive CD8+ T cells from blood, with Jurkat cell RNA spiked in. Noted subset: FACS-sorted CD8+CD4-CCR7+CD45RA+ naive T cells. These TCRs come from a human donor in good health. Some libraries in this study had Jurkat cell RNA spiked in.

This clonotype has a count of ten or more. V and J are TRBV7-9 and TRBJ2-7, with D unclear. The CDR3 totals 13 residues. CDR1 and CDR2 from the germline V gene are SEHNR and FQNEAQ (reference sequence). The V and J ends lost 4 bases and 9 bases respectively, with 16 bases between them. The CDR3, as DNA: TGTGCCAGCAGCTCGACGGGCTCGCCGGGGCAGTACTTC. The encoded protein is CASSSTGSPGQYF.

This clonotype was recorded once. The chain has TRBV9 and TRBJ2-1; 7 nucleotides match TRBD1. Germline V gives CDR1 SGDLS, CDR2 YYNGEE. Trimming took 0 bases from V and 8 from J; bases not matched to a gene: 2. The CDR3 loop spans 13 amino acids. CDR3 amino acids: CASSVGGGHEQFF. The CDR3, as DNA: TGTGCCAGCAGCGTAGGAGGGGGCCATGAGCAGTTCTTC.

This sequence joins TRBV27 and TRBJ2-7; the match to TRBD1 covers 11 bases. The trim removed 1 base at V and 7 bases at J, leaving 12 bases unmatched. Looked up from germline, CDR1 is MNHEY and CDR2 is SMNVEV (reference sequence). This CDR3 has 17 amino acids. As DNA, the CDR3 is TGTGCCAGCAGTTTATTCCCCGGGACAGGGGGGATTGGTGAGCAGTACTTC. Translating it yields CASSLFPGTGGIGEQYF.

On this clonotype itself: Given a much more abundant clone one base away, this may be a read error. No conserved phenylalanine or tryptophan is present at the end of the CDR3, so a read error is the likely explanation. The rearrangement joins TRBV27 to TRBJ2-7; D unresolved. The V end was cut by 8 bases, the J end by 2 bases, with 16 bases between. CDR3 length: 14 residues. CDR1 and CDR2 (germline): MNHEY, SMNVEV (reference sequence). In DNA, the CDR3 is TGTGCCAGCGCCTTCAGGTCTACCACCTACGAGCAGTACTCC. Its protein is CASAFRSTTYEQYS.

This clonotype showed up just a few times. This sequence joins TRBV4-1 and TRBJ2-6; D is unresolved. CDR3 length equals 17 residues. Germline loops: CDR1 MGHRA, CDR2 YSYEKL. Trimming removed 1 base from V and 2 bases from J, with 12 bases in between. CDR3 in DNA: TGCGCCAGCAGCCAAGGCGTGGAGTTTACTGGGGCCAACGTCCTGACTTTC. As protein: CASSQGVEFTGANVLTF.

This clonotype was detected only a few times. The chain uses TRBV27 and TRBJ2-7, with D possibly TRBD2 on 5 matching bases. Germline V gene lookup returns CDR1 MNHEY and CDR2 SMNVEV (reference sequence). This CDR3 has 13 residues. V was cut by 5 bases and J by 4 bases, with 12 bases left in between. The CDR3 loop reads CASSGLAPYEQYF. The CDR3 DNA reads TGTGCCAGCAGTGGGCTAGCACCGTACGAGCAGTACTTC.

This rearrangement joins TRBV6-2 or TRBV6-3 to TRBJ2-3, with 9 positions matching TRBD2. Germline V gene sequence: CDR1 MNHEY, CDR2 SVGEGT. This CDR3 spans 17 amino acids. Trimming at V came to 0 bases and at J to 3 bases, leaving 7 bases not matched to a gene. Written as DNA, the CDR3 is TGTGCCAGCAGTTACTCGTGGGCGGGGGGGCCGACAGATACGCAGTATTTT. Amino acid sequence: CASSYSWAGGPTDTQYF.

The CDR3 loop is CASRTMDSGPETQYF. The CDR3 DNA follows: TGTGCCAGCAGAACTATGGACTCCGGGCCGGAGACCCAGTACTTC. The chain recombines TRBV6-2 or TRBV6-3 with TRBJ2-5, with D perhaps matching TRBD2 (5 bases). The CDR3 loop spans 15 amino acids. V was clipped by 6 bases and J by 5 bases, with 19 bases between them. The germline CDR1 and CDR2 sequences are MNHEY and SVGEGT.

This chain links TRBV29-1 with TRBJ2-1, with D unresolved. Germline V CDR1 and CDR2: SQVTM, ANQGSEA. The V and J ends lost 3 bases and 7 bases respectively, with 4 bases between them. The CDR3 has 10 residues. The CDR3 here is CSVDENEQFF. CDR3 in DNA: TGCAGCGTTGACGAGAATGAGCAGTTCTTC.

This clonotype has just a few counts. The V and J genes are TRBV11-3 and TRBJ2-1; no clear D. The length of the CDR3 is 14 residues. V dropped 6 bases and J dropped 0 bases, with 9 bases sitting between them. Germline V gene lookup returns CDR1 SGHNT and CDR2 YENEEA. Here the CDR3 DNA reads TGTGCCAGCAGTCCCATGGACTCCTACAATGAGCAGTTCTTC. Its protein is CASSPMDSYNEQFF.

This clonotype was counted many times. The chain couples TRBV6-5 to TRBJ2-3, with D tentatively TRBD1 (6 bases). The CDR3 is made up of 15 amino acids. V lost 0 bases and J 5 bases, leaving 12 bases between the germline ends. The germline V gene has CDR1 MNHEY and CDR2 SVGAGI. CDR3 sequence reads: CASSYSMGAEDTQYF. CDR3 coding DNA: TGTGCCAGCAGTTACTCGATGGGGGCTGAAGATACGCAGTATTTT.

J is TRBJ2-7 and V is TRBV4-3, with 8 bases identical to TRBD2. Unmatched junction bases numbered 14, after V lost 1 base and J lost 3 bases. The CDR3 loop spans 18 amino acids. Germline CDR1 is LGHNA and CDR2 is YSLEER. The CDR3 sequence is CASSQGPYYSGTVYEQYF. The CDR3 DNA reads TGCGCCAGCAGCCAAGGACCTTATTATAGCGGGACCGTCTACGAGCAGTACTTC.

On this clonotype: Since a much larger clone is just one base distant, this may be a read error. The gene calls are TRBV14 and TRBJ2-2; D remains unclear. CDR1 SGHDN and CDR2 FVKESK come from the germline V gene. The CDR3 has 13 residues. The CDR3 here is CDSSQEAPGELFF. The CDR3 region has the DNA TGTGACAGCAGCCAAGAGGCACCCGGGGAGCTGTTTTTT.

Only a few counts were recorded for this clonotype. The rearrangement uses TRBV18 and TRBJ2-7; tentative D call: TRBD2 (5 bases). V lost 0 bases and J lost 5, with 11 bases in between. There are 14 residues in the CDR3. Germline values: CDR1 KGHSH, CDR2 LQKENI. The CDR3 loop reads CASSPPSGWDEQYF. DNA for the CDR3: TGTGCCAGCTCACCACCCAGCGGTTGGGACGAGCAGTACTTC.

This clonotype was counted a few times. This chain connects TRBV6-5 to TRBJ2-3, with a possible D match to TRBD1 (5 bases). V was cut by 4 bases and J by 3 bases, with 11 bases left in between. This CDR3 has 14 residues. Germline CDR1 reads MNHEY; CDR2 reads SVGAGI. The CDR3 is CASSFGRVTDTQYF. In nucleotides, the CDR3 is TGTGCCAGCAGTTTTGGCAGGGTAACAGATACGCAGTATTTT.

This clonotype was counted many times. The chain has TRBV28 and TRBJ2-7; 10 bases are a match to TRBD2. Germline V lookup: CDR1 MDHEN, CDR2 SYDVKM. The CDR3 extends over 17 amino acids. Trimming at V came to 2 bases and at J to 4 bases, leaving 11 bases not matched to a gene. CDR3 region: CASSLTPGLAGEYEQYF. CDR3 nucleotides: TGTGCCAGCAGTTTAACCCCCGGGCTAGCGGGAGAATACGAGCAGTACTTC.

Regarding this clonotype: This may come from a read error, since a much larger clone is one base off. The V call is TRBV6-5, the J call TRBJ2-6, with D tentatively TRBD1 (5 bases). Germline lookup yields CDR1 MNHEY and CDR2 SVGAGI. CDR3 size: 15 residues. The CDR3 loop reads CVSSYAGLGANVLTF. The DNA for the CDR3 is TGTGTCAGCAGTTACGCAGGGCTCGGGGCCAACGTCCTGACTTTC.